These 27 T cell receptor beta chains share one sample of origin, sequenced in a study of T cell responses to AZD1222 COVID-19 vaccine. Assay: immunoSEQ multiplex PCR; the TCRdb copy retains only in-frame clones and omits some. The table records approximately 120,000 clones, 75% to 90% of them present only once. The specimen was peripheral blood, collected 28 days after the second AZD1222 dose. Receptors were obtained from an adult who received the AZD1222 COVID-19 vaccine.

This clone has only a few counts. This chain joins TRBV7-2 and TRBJ2-5, with D unresolved. Per germline, CDR1 SGHTA and CDR2 FQGNSA. The CDR3 consists of 14 residues. Trimming removed 4 bases from V and 5 bases from J, with 14 bases in between. The CDR3 loop is CASSSPLPGETQYF. CDR3 nucleotide sequence: TGTGCCAGCAGCTCTCCATTGCCCGGGGAGACCCAGTACTTC.

The sample holds a few counts of this clone. The genes are TRBV28 and TRBJ2-7; unclear D gene. With 1 base removed from V and 5 bases from J, the gap between germline ends came to 21 bases. Germline V lookup: CDR1 MDHEN, CDR2 SYDVKM. The CDR3 is 17 amino acids. The CDR3, as DNA: TGTGCCAGCAGTTTATCATTAAAAAGGCAGGTGTTCCACGAGCAGTACTTC. This sequence encodes CASSLSLKRQVFHEQYF. Full variable domain (outside the CDR3, taken from reference TRBV28 and TRBJ2-7): DVKVTQSSRYLVKRTGEKVFLECVQDMDHENMFWYRQDPGLGLRLIYFSYDVKMKEKGDIPEGYSVSREKKERFSLILESASTNQTSMYLCASSLSLKRQVFHEQYFGPGTRLTVT.

The CDR3 DNA sequence: TGTGCCAGCAGTGAAAGTTTGGAGGGGTTGCCGTACTTC. This sequence encodes CASSESLEGLPYF. The J gene is TRBJ2-7, the V gene TRBV2; the D gene is possibly TRBD2 (6 bases). Looked up from germline, CDR1 is SNHLY and CDR2 is FYNNEI. The CDR3 totals 13 residues. The V and J ends lost 2 bases and 12 bases respectively, with 17 bases between them. Looking up the rest from reference TRBV2 and TRBJ2-7 gives the full variable domain: EPEVTQTPSHQVTQMGQEVILRCVPISNHLYFYWYRQILGQKVEFLVSFYNNEISEKSEIFDDQFSVERPDGSNFTLKIRSTKLEDSAMYFCASSESLEGLPYFGPGTRLTVT.

The CDR3 here is CASSPDSYYNEQFF. The CDR3 DNA reads TGTGCCAGCAGCCCGGACAGTTACTACAATGAGCAGTTCTTC. This chain links TRBV27 with TRBJ2-1, with D possibly being TRBD1 (6 bases). This CDR3 region has 14 residues. The V gene's germline CDR1 is MNHEY and CDR2 SMNVEV (reference sequence). The V gene lost 6 bases and the J gene lost 3 bases, with 12 bases spanning the gap.

The chain carries TRBV5-1 and TRBJ2-7, with 12 positions matching TRBD2. The CDR3 totals 15 residues. V gave up 4 bases and J gave up 3 bases; unmatched junction bases: 5. Germline V gene data show CDR1 as SGHRS and CDR2 as YFSETQ. CDR3 sequence (DNA): TGCGCCAGCAGCGAAGGGACTAGCGGGCTCTACGAGCAGTACTTC. It translates to CASSEGTSGLYEQYF.

This sequence joins TRBV2 and TRBJ2-7; D perhaps matches TRBD2 (5 bases). Trimming pared 3 bases from V and 5 bases from J, leaving 14 bases between. The CDR3 has 14 residues. Per the germline V gene, CDR1 is SNHLY and CDR2 is FYNNEI. Written as DNA, the CDR3 is TGTGCCAGCAGTGAGGGCTTCGCGGGCCACGAGCAGTACTTC. It is translated as CASSEGFAGHEQYF.

The chain is built from TRBV29-1 and TRBJ1-4; 7 positions match TRBD1. V dropped 3 bases and J dropped 7; count of bases not matched to a gene: 8. The CDR3 is 14 residues long. Germline CDR1 reads SQVTM; CDR2 reads ANQGSEA. In DNA form, the CDR3 reads TGCAGCGTTGATGACGAGGGGGCAGGTGAAAAACTGTTTTTT. It codes for CSVDDEGAGEKLFF.

The rearrangement uses TRBV7-9 and TRBJ2-3; 9 nucleotides align to TRBD2. In germline, CDR1 is SEHNR, CDR2 FQNEAQ (reference sequence). The CDR3 sequence is 16 residues long. With 5 bases clipped from V and 1 base from J, the junction kept 7 bases outside the gene matches. The CDR3 DNA follows: TGTGCCAGCAGCCGACAGACTAGCGGACGCACAGATACGCAGTATTTT. Translated, it gives CASSRQTSGRTDTQYF.

This clone was seen once. V is TRBV29-1 and J is TRBJ1-5, with TRBD1 identical over 10 bases. Germline V gene lookup returns CDR1 SQVTM and CDR2 ANQGSEA. The CDR3 is 16 residues long. V lost 0 bases and J lost 4; bases outside the gene matches: 6. Here the CDR3 reads CSVEDLGTGVNQPQHF. Here the CDR3 DNA reads TGCAGCGTTGAAGACCTGGGGACAGGGGTGAATCAGCCCCAGCATTTT.

The CDR3 region has the DNA TGTGCCAGCAGCCACAGTCTAGAAGAGACCCAGTACTTC. It yields the protein CASSHSLEETQYF. V is TRBV11-3 and J is TRBJ2-5, with unresolved D. The CDR3 sequence is 13 residues long. Trimming cost V 5 bases and J 3 bases, with 10 bases left between them. Looked up from germline, CDR1 is SGHNT and CDR2 is YENEEA.

This CDR3 reads CASSLDGGFIYNEQFF. The CDR3 region has the DNA TGCGCCAGCAGCTTGGACGGGGGGTTTATCTACAATGAGCAGTTCTTC. The genes are TRBV5-1 and TRBJ2-1; 7 bases align to TRBD2. The length of the CDR3 is 16 residues. Losses at the gene ends were 0 bases for V and 3 bases for J; bases not matched to a gene: 6. In germline, CDR1 is SGHRS, CDR2 YFSETQ.

This clone was counted between two and nine times. The chain uses TRBV7-6 and TRBJ2-1, with D perhaps matching TRBD2 (6 bases). Per the germline V gene, CDR1 is SGHVS and CDR2 is FNYEAQ. V was trimmed by 0 bases and J by 4 bases, leaving 13 bases between them. The CDR3 contains 16 residues. CDR3 region: CASSLALWRDYNEQFF. The CDR3 DNA reads as TGTGCCAGCAGCTTAGCCTTGTGGCGGGATTACAATGAGCAGTTCTTC.

The V call is TRBV29-1, the J call TRBJ1-1; D is perhaps TRBD1 (5 bases). There are 14 residues in the CDR3. Per germline, CDR1 SQVTM and CDR2 ANQGSEA. V was pared by 3 bases and J by 1 base, with 12 bases between. The chain's CDR3 is CSVEGSRANTEAFF. CDR3 DNA: TGCAGCGTTGAGGGTAGCAGGGCGAACACTGAAGCTTTCTTT.

This clone was recorded a few times. This sequence joins TRBV10-3 and TRBJ1-1; tentatively, D is TRBD1 (5 bases). This CDR3 contains 11 residues. Per the germline V gene, CDR1 is ENHRY and CDR2 is SYGVKD. Trimming pared 10 bases from V and 7 bases from J, leaving 13 bases between. CDR3 coding DNA: TGTGCCACCGGGCGGGGGGTTGAAGCTTTCTTT. It codes for CATGRGVEAFF.

This chain uses TRBV6-2 or TRBV6-3 with TRBJ2-4, with 10 nucleotides matching TRBD1. The CDR3 covers 15 residues. The V and J ends lost 5 bases and 8 bases, in that order; junction bases with no gene match: 9. Germline lookup yields CDR1 MNHEY and CDR2 SVGEGT. CDR3 in DNA: TGTGCCAGCAGTGAGCTGCGACAGGGGGCTTACATTCAGTACTTC. As protein: CASSELRQGAYIQYF.

The chain uses TRBV6-5 and TRBJ1-5; possible D gene TRBD1, 5 bases. CDR1 is MNHEY and CDR2 is SVGAGI in the germline V gene. V was shortened by 2 bases and J by 2 bases, with 10 bases between the two germline ends. The CDR3 is 15 amino acids. CDR3: CASSYRGRGNQPQHF. CDR3 nucleotide sequence: TGTGCCAGCAGTTACAGGGGTCGGGGCAATCAGCCCCAGCATTTT.

The J gene is TRBJ2-7, the V gene TRBV6-6; D unresolved. Trimming took off 6 bases at V and 1 base at J, with 19 bases between the two ends. From germline, CDR1 is MNHNY and CDR2 SVGAGI (reference sequence). This CDR3 region has 16 residues. The CDR3 here is CASSTSIVSISYEQYF. The DNA for the CDR3 is TGTGCCAGCAGCACATCCATCGTCTCTATTTCCTACGAGCAGTACTTC.

The chain combines TRBV28 with TRBJ1-1, with D maybe TRBD1 (5 bases). The CDR3 has 13 residues. V was trimmed by 6 bases and J by 1 base, leaving 9 bases between them. CDR1 MDHEN and CDR2 SYDVKM come from the germline V gene. CDR3 in DNA: TGTGCCAGCAGCCTCGACAGGAACACTGAAGCTTTCTTT. This sequence encodes CASSLDRNTEAFF. Drawing the rest from reference TRBV28 and TRBJ1-1, the complete variable domain is DVKVTQSSRYLVKRTGEKVFLECVQDMDHENMFWYRQDPGLGLRLIYFSYDVKMKEKGDIPEGYSVSREKKERFSLILESASTNQTSMYLCASSLDRNTEAFFGQGTRLTVV.

The table lists this clone with a few counts. The J gene is TRBJ1-2, the V gene TRBV6-5; 8 bases fit TRBD1. V lost 4 bases, J lost 6 bases, and 4 bases stayed unmatched. Germline assignment: CDR1 MNHEY and CDR2 SVGAGI. The CDR3 totals 13 residues. The CDR3 sequence is CASSWRTGNGYTF. The CDR3 DNA follows: TGTGCCAGCAGTTGGAGGACAGGGAATGGCTACACCTTC.

This chain uses TRBV6-6 with TRBJ1-1; possibly TRBD1 for D (6 bases). The length of the CDR3 is 15 residues. Germline-derived CDR1 and CDR2 are MNHNY and SVGAGI (reference sequence). V lost 6 bases and J 1 base, leaving 15 bases between the germline ends. The CDR3 is CASSLPDSTNTEAFF. The CDR3 region has the DNA TGTGCCAGCAGCCTCCCGGACAGTACGAACACTGAAGCTTTCTTT.

V and J are TRBV14 and TRBJ2-3, with D possibly called TRBD1 or TRBD2 (5 bases each). With 3 bases removed from V and 4 bases from J, the gap between germline ends came to 14 bases. The CDR3 is 15 residues long. Looked up from germline, CDR1 is SGHDN and CDR2 is FVKESK. CDR3 sequence (DNA): TGTGCCAGCAGCCAGGGACGACGCCGGGCAGATACGCAGTATTTT. Translating gives CASSQGRRRADTQYF.

The chain employs TRBV9 and TRBJ2-6, with 8 bases matching TRBD2. The J segment lost 0 bases and the V segment lost 7 bases, leaving 6 bases of the junction unmatched. The CDR3 loop spans 16 amino acids. The germline gives CDR1 SGDLS, CDR2 YYNGEE. The CDR3 region is CASSGGPSSGANVLTF. CDR3 DNA sequence: TGTGCCAGCTCGGGGGGGCCTAGCTCTGGGGCCAACGTCCTGACTTTC. The whole variable domain, remainder taken from reference TRBV9 and TRBJ2-6, is DSGVTQTPKHLITATGQRVTLRCSPRSGDLSVYWYQQSLDQGLQFLIQYYNGEERAKGNILERFSAQQFPDLHSELNLSSLELGDSALYFCASSGGPSSGANVLTFGAGSRLTVL.

J is TRBJ1-5 and V is TRBV5-8; D gene unclear. CDR1 is SGHTS, CDR2 YDEGEE, per germline. CDR3 length equals 15 residues. With 2 bases removed from V and 0 bases from J, the gap between germline ends came to 9 bases. CDR3: CASSFGQYSNQPQHF. The CDR3 DNA follows: TGTGCCAGCAGCTTTGGGCAGTATAGCAATCAGCCCCAGCATTTT.

The J gene is TRBJ2-7, the V gene TRBV29-1, with 9 bases lining up with TRBD1. The germline V gene encodes CDR1 SQVTM and CDR2 ANQGSEA. The CDR3 consists of 12 residues. Losses at the gene ends were 7 bases for V and 4 bases for J; bases not matched to a gene: 5. The CDR3 sequence is CSASDRGYEQYF. For the CDR3, the DNA is TGCAGCGCCTCGGACAGGGGTTACGAGCAGTACTTC.

The chain combines TRBV10-1 with TRBJ1-5, with D hard to call. The CDR3 is 13 amino acids. Germline V CDR1 and CDR2: WNHNN, SYGVQD (reference sequence). V lost 8 bases and J 2 bases, leaving 10 bases between the germline ends. The DNA for the CDR3 is TGCGCCAGCCGCGGACCGGGCAATCAGCCCCAGCATTTT. This translates into CASRGPGNQPQHF.

Here the CDR3 DNA reads TGCAGCGCGAGCCGGGACAGGGATTCTGGAAACACCATATATTTT. Translating it yields CSASRDRDSGNTIYF. The V gene is TRBV29-1, the J gene TRBJ1-3; 9 bases align to TRBD1. The CDR3 loop spans 15 amino acids. V lost 7 bases, J lost 1 base, and 8 bases stayed unmatched. Germline V gene lookup returns CDR1 SQVTM and CDR2 ANQGSEA.

The chain has TRBV7-7 and TRBJ2-5, with 11 bases lining up with TRBD1. This CDR3 has 14 amino acids. V trimming: 5 bases; J trimming: 4 bases; junction bases outside the gene matches: 3. Germline V gene lookup returns CDR1 SSHAT and CDR2 FNYEAQ (reference sequence). The CDR3 DNA follows: TGTGCCAGCAGCGTAGGACAGGGGGCAGAGACCCAGTACTTC. Its translation: CASSVGQGAETQYF.